These T cell receptor beta chains were read from a single sample in a study of graft-versus-host responses after intestinal transplantation. Profiled with immunoSEQ multiplex PCR; TCRdb holds only in-frame clones, not every one. The sample includes 22,000 or so clones, around 78% seen only once; the top ten take 3%. The starting material was ileum tissue, obtained 12 days after intestinal transplant. These receptors came from a human patient who received an intestinal transplant, so some T cells may come from the graft donor. Each CDR3 is given with its conserved first and last residue.

V,J,CDR3
TRBV5-1,TRBJ1-1,CASSGRGENTEAFF
TRBV7-9,TRBJ2-5,CASSLIGTGKETQYF
TRBV10-1,TRBJ1-1,CASSVQAKNGGAVNEAFF
TRBV27,TRBJ1-1,CASSLSGRGSTEAFF
TRBV7-6,TRBJ1-1,CASSPTGGDTEAFF
TRBV27,TRBJ2-3,CASSPLRLARTSTDTQYF
TRBV5-5,TRBJ2-5,CASSQDPPAGGPETQYF
TRBV7-9,TRBJ1-1,CASSLAQVNTEAFF
TRBV5-8,TRBJ1-4,CASSLGQASTNEKLFF
TRBV7-8,TRBJ2-1,CASSLAGLDFVPNEQFF
TRBV5-4,TRBJ2-3,CASSTGLAPDTQYF